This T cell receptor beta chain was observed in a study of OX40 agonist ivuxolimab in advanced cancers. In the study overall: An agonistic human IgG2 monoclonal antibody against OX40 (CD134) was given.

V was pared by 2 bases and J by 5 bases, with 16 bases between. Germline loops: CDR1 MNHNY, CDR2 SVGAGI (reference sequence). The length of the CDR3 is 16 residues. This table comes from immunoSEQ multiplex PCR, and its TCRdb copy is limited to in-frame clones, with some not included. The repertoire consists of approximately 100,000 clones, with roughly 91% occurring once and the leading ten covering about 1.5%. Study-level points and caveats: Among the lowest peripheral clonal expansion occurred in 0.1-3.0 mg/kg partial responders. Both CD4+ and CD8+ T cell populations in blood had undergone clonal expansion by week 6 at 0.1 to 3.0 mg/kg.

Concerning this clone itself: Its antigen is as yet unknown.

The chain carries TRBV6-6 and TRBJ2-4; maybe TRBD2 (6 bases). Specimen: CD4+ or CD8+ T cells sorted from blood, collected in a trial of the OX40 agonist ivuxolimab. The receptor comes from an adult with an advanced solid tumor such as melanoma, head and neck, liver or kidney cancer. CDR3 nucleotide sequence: TGTGCCAGCAGTTACATCTCGGGGGTGGGGGAAAACATTCAGTACTTC. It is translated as CASSYISGVGENIQYF.